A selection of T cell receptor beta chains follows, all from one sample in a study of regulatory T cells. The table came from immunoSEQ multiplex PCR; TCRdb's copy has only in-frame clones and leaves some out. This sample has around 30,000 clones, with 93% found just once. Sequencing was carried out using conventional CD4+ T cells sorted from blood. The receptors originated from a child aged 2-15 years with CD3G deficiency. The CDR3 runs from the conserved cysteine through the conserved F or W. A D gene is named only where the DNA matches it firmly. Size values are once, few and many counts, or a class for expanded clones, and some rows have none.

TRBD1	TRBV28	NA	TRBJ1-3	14	CASSSTGSGNTIYF	TGTGCCAGCAGCTCGACAGGGTCTGGAAACACCATATATTTT
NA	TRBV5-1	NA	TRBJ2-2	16	CASSLSLVGNTGELFF	TGCGCCAGCAGCTTGTCTTTGGTGGGCAACACCGGGGAGCTGTTTTTT
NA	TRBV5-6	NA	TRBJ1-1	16	CASTYTGSLRNTEAFF	TGTGCCAGCACCTATACAGGGTCGTTAAGGAACACTGAAGCTTTCTTT
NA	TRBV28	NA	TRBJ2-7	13	CASSPGGKHEQYF	TGTGCCAGCAGCCCCGGAGGGAAGCACGAGCAGTACTTC
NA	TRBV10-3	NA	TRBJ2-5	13	CAISRSRAETQYF	TGTGCCATCAGTCGCTCCAGGGCGGAGACCCAGTACTTC
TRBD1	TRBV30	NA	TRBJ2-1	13	CAWSRRQGFEQFF	TGTGCCTGGAGTAGAAGACAGGGGTTTGAGCAGTTCTTC
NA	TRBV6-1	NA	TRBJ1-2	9	CATNYGYTF	TGTGCCACTAACTATGGCTACACCTTC
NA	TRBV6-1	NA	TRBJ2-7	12	CASSPRGYEQYF	TGTGCCAGCAGTCCCCGTGGGTACGAGCAGTACTTC
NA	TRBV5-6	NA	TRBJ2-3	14	CGSKSVPSTDTQYF	TGTGGATCAAAAAGTGTGCCTAGCACAGATACGCAGTATTTT
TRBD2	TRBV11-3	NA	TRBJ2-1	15	CASSFRLAGANEQFF	TGTGCCAGCAGCTTCCGGCTAGCGGGAGCCAATGAGCAGTTCTTC
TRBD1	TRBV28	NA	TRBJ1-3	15	CASSLTGGMGNTIYF	TGTGCCAGCAGTCTCACAGGGGGCATGGGAAACACCATATATTTT
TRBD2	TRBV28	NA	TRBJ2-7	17	CASSRSRTSGVSYEQYF	TGTGCCAGCAGTAGATCCCGGACTAGCGGAGTATCCTACGAGCAGTACTTC
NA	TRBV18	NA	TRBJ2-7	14	CASSPGDSPYEQYF	TGTGCCAGCTCACCCGGAGACTCCCCCTACGAGCAGTACTTC
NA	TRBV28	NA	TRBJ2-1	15	CASSRRAIVYNEQFF	TGTGCCAGCAGCCGCCGGGCCATCGTCTACAATGAGCAGTTCTTC
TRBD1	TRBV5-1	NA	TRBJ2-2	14	CASSGQGSTGELFF	TGCGCCAGCTCCGGACAGGGCAGCACCGGGGAGCTGTTTTTT
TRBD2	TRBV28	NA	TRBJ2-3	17	CASSPNPGLANSDTQYF	TGTGCCAGCAGTCCGAATCCGGGACTAGCGAACTCAGATACGCAGTATTTT
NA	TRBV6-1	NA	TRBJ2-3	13	CASTPGLEDTQYF	TGTGCCAGCACCCCCGGGTTAGAAGATACGCAGTATTTT
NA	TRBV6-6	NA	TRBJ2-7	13	CASSYEWGYEQYF	TGTGCCAGCAGTTACGAGTGGGGGTACGAGCAGTACTTC
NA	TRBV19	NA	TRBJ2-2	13	CASRSDSGGELFF	TGTGCCAGTAGATCTGACAGCGGCGGGGAGCTGTTTTTT
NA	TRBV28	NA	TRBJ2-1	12	CASSFRDNEQFF	TGTGCCAGCAGTTTCAGGGACAATGAGCAGTTCTTC
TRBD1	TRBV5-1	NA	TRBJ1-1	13	CASSLDRGTEAFF	TGCGCCAGCAGCTTGGACAGGGGCACTGAAGCTTTCTTT
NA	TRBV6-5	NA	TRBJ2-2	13	CASSYGYTEELFF	TGTGCCAGCAGTTACGGTTACACCGAGGAGCTGTTTTTT
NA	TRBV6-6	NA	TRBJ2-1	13	CASSYRSWGEQFF	TGTGCCAGCAGTTATCGAAGCTGGGGTGAGCAGTTCTTC
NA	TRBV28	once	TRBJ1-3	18	CASSRYGDTKTSGNTIYF	TGTGCCAGCAGCCGTTACGGGGACACGAAAACCTCTGGAAACACCATATATTTT
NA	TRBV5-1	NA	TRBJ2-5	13	CASGPTGRETQYF	TGCGCCAGCGGCCCGACCGGTAGGGAGACCCAGTACTTC
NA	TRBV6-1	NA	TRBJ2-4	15	CASSEDHLAKNIQYF	TGTGCCAGCAGTGAGGACCATCTAGCCAAAAACATTCAGTACTTC
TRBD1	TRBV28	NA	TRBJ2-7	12	CASSWTGGEQYF	TGTGCCAGCAGTTGGACAGGCGGCGAGCAGTACTTC
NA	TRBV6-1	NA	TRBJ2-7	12	CASSEERREQYF	TGTGCCAGCAGTGAGGAGCGACGCGAGCAGTACTTC
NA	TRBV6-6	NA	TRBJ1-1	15	CASSLPAGVQTEAFF	TGTGCCAGCAGCCTCCCGGCAGGGGTTCAAACTGAAGCTTTCTTT
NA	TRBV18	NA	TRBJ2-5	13	CASSRSYQETQYF	TGTGCCAGCTCACGCTCATACCAAGAGACCCAGTACTTC
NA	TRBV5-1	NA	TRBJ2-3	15	CASSLGTRTTDTQYF	TGCGCCAGCAGCTTGGGGACAAGAACCACAGATACGCAGTATTTT
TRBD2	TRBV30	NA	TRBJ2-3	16	CAWSVRSGGRANTQYF	TGTGCCTGGAGTGTCCGATCCGGCGGGAGGGCGAATACGCAGTATTTT